This T cell receptor beta chain was profiled in a study of cytomegalovirus exposure and HLA in healthy donors. The CDR3 is made up of 15 amino acids. From germline, CDR1 is LNHDA and CDR2 SQIVND (reference sequence). V was shortened by 1 base and J by 7 bases, with 13 bases between the two germline ends. 13 Jbeta primers and 60 Vbeta primers were used for the PCR. Only in-frame clones appear in the TCRdb table, and some are missing; sequencing was by immunoSEQ multiplex PCR. Its table lists approximately 110,000 clones. To note about this clone: The antigen remains undetermined.

General study findings and limits: In a later analysis, an Asian-associated ancestry cluster reportedly showed fewer N-insertions than the approximately 700-donor mean.

Input material: PBMCs. This receptor was obtained from a man aged 50 to 59 in good health and CMV-seronegative. The gene calls are TRBV19 and TRBJ1-4; TRBD1 is a possible D gene (5 bases). The CDR3 DNA reads TGTGCCAGTAGTATAGCGAGACAGCGGGGTGAAAAACTGTTTTTT. This codes for CASSIARQRGEKLFF.